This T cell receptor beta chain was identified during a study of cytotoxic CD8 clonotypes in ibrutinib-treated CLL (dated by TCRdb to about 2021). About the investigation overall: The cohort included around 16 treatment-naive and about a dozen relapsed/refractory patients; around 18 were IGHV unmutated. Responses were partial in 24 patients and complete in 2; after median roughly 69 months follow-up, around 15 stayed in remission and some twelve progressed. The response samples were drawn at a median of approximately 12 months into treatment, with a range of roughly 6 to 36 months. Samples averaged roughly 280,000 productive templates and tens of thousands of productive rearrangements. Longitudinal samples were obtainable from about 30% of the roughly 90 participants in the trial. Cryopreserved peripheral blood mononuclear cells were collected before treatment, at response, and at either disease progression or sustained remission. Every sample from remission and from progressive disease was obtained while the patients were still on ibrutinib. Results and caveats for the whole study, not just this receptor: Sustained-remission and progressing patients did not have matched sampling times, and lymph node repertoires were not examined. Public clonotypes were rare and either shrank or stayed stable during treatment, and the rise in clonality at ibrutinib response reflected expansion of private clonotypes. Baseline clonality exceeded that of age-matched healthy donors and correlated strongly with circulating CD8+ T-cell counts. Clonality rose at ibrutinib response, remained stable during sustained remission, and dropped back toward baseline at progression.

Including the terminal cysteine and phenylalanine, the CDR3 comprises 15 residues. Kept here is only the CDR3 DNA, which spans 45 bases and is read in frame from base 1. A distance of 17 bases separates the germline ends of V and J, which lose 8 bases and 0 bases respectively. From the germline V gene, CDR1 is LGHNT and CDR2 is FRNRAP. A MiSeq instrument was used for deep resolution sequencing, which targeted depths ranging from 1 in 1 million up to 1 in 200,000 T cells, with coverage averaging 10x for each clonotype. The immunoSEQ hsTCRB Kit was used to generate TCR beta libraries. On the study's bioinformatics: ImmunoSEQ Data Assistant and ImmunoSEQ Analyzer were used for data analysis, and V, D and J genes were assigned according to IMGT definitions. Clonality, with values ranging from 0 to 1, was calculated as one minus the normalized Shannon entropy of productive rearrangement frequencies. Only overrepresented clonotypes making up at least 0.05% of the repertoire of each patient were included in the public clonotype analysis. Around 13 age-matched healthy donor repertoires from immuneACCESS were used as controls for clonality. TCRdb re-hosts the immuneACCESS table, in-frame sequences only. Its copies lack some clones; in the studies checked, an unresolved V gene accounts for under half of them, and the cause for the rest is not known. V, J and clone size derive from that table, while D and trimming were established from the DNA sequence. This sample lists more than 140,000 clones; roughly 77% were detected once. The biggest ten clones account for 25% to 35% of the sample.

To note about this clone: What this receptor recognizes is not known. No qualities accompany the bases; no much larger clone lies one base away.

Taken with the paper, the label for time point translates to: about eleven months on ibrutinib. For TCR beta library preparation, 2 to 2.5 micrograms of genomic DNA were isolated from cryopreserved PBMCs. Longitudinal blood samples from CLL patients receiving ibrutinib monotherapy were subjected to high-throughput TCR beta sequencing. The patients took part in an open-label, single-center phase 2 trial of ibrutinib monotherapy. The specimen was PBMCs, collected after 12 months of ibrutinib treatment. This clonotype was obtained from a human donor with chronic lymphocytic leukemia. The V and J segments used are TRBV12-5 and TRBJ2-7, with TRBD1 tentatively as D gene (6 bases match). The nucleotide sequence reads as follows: TGTGCTAGTATACCGGACAGTACGATCTCCTACGAGCAGTACTTC. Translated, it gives CASIPDSTISYEQYF.